These 19 T cell receptor beta chains share one sample of origin, sequenced in a study of regulatory and conventional T cells in breast cancer. From the PCR reads, TCRdb called clonotypes with MiXCR, one entry per CDR3 protein. The sample holds over 15,000 distinct CDR3 sequences, around a third seen once. Sequences were obtained from conventional T cells from blood. All receptors come from a female donor in good health.

Points on this clonotype: With a much larger clone just one base away, this may be a read error. Here the CDR3 omits its conserved ending phenylalanine or tryptophan, so a read error is the likely source. The rearrangement joins TRBV3-1 to TRBJ1-5; D is uncertain. V was clipped by 0 bases and J by 6 bases, with 15 bases between them. In germline, CDR1 is LGHDT, CDR2 YNNKEL (reference sequence). The CDR3 contains 16 residues. This chain's CDR3 is CASSQEWSGSVQPQHS. The DNA for the CDR3 is TGTGCCAGCAGCCAAGAATGGTCGGGGTCAGTTCAGCCCCAGCATTCT.

The gene calls are TRBV7-9 and TRBJ1-2; D remains unclear. The CDR3 covers 15 residues. Germline V lookup: CDR1 SEHNR, CDR2 FQNEAQ (reference sequence). Trimming took 3 bases from V and 6 from J, leaving 17 bases between them. The DNA for the CDR3 is TGTGCCAGCAGCTTGGGAACGTTGAAGATGGATGGCTACACCTTC. Translated, it gives CASSLGTLKMDGYTF.

The gene calls are TRBV7-2 and TRBJ2-7; the match to TRBD2 covers 7 bases. CDR1 and CDR2 (germline): SGHTA, FQGNSA. The CDR3 contains 15 residues. V dropped 5 bases and J dropped 5; count of bases not matched to a gene: 12. The CDR3 is CASSRQRGRLDEQYF. In DNA form, the CDR3 reads TGTGCCAGCAGCCGCCAGCGGGGACGGCTAGACGAGCAGTACTTC.

In its sample, this clonotype was seen a few times. The chain employs TRBV2 and TRBJ2-5, with D unresolved. From germline, CDR1 is SNHLY and CDR2 FYNNEI. Trimming shortened V by 8 bases and J by 0 bases, and 13 bases separated the two germline ends. This CDR3 region has 14 residues. DNA for the CDR3: TGTGCCAGCGGCAGGCGGATGGACCAAGAGACCCAGTACTTC. Amino acids: CASGRRMDQETQYF. The full variable domain, in which reference TRBV2 and TRBJ2-5 provide the parts outside the CDR3, is EPEVTQTPSHQVTQMGQEVILRCVPISNHLYFYWYRQILGQKVEFLVSFYNNEISEKSEIFDDQFSVERPDGSNFTLKIRSTKLEDSAMYFCASGRRMDQETQYFGPGTRLLVL.

Notes on this clonotype: A much larger clone lies a single base off, so this may be a read error. V is TRBV5-6 and J is TRBJ2-2, with 9 bases aligning to TRBD1. Germline V gene sequence: CDR1 SGHDT, CDR2 YYEEEE. This CDR3 is 16 amino acids long. CDR3 protein: CASSLQGARVTGGLFF. The CDR3 DNA sequence: TGTGCCAGCAGCTTACAGGGGGCGAGGGTGACCGGGGGGCTGTTTTTT.

This clonotype was detected only a few times. The chain has TRBV20-1 and TRBJ2-1, with 10 bases identical to TRBD2. Germline trimming cut 5 bases from V and 3 bases from J; bases unmatched to any gene: 19. The germline V gene has CDR1 DFQATT and CDR2 SNEGSKA (reference sequence). This CDR3 comprises 19 residues. The CDR3 DNA sequence: TGCAGTGCTCACGCTTATGGGACTAGCGCCCGTGGGATCTACAATGAGCAGTTCTTC. Amino acids: CSAHAYGTSARGIYNEQFF.

This clonotype has a handful of counts. The V gene is TRBV20-1, the J gene TRBJ2-5; 11 bases map to TRBD1. The CDR3 spans 15 residues. Germline V gene sequence: CDR1 DFQATT, CDR2 SNEGSKA (reference sequence). J lost 6 bases, V lost 0 bases, and 6 bases had no gene match. CDR3 sequence (DNA): TGCAGTGCTAGAGATTTTGGACAGGGGGCTAAGACCCAGTACTTC. As protein: CSARDFGQGAKTQYF.

This clonotype is medium-sized within its sample. The rearrangement links TRBV7-2 to TRBJ1-5; 7 nucleotides agree with TRBD1. The CDR3 totals 16 residues. V trimming: 2 bases; J trimming: 4 bases; junction bases outside the gene matches: 8. CDR1 SGHTA and CDR2 FQGNSA come from the germline V gene. This CDR3 is CASSLRGPGGNQPQHF. CDR3 nucleotides: TGTGCCAGCAGCTTAAGGGGGCCAGGGGGGAATCAGCCCCAGCATTTT.

Note on this clonotype: A much larger clone differs by one base, so this may be a read error. The gene calls are TRBV6-5 and TRBJ1-1; D gene uncertain. CDR1 is MNHEY and CDR2 is SVGAGI in the germline V gene. This CDR3 region has 13 residues. This chain's CDR3 is CASSYSGRTEALF. For the CDR3, the DNA is TGTGCCAGCAGTTACTCGGGTAGGACTGAAGCTCTCTTT.

This clonotype has just a few counts. This chain connects TRBV4-1 to TRBJ1-5; the D gene is possibly TRBD1 (6 bases). This CDR3 is 13 amino acids long. Per the germline V gene, CDR1 is MGHRA and CDR2 is YSYEKL. Trimming left V 4 bases short and J 9 bases short, with 13 bases between. CDR3 loop: CASSLGGGWPQHF. CDR3 DNA sequence: TGCGCCAGCAGCCTAGGGGGGGGCTGGCCCCAGCATTTT.

V usage is TRBV25-1 and J usage is TRBJ2-1, with unresolved D. CDR3 length: 12 amino acids. In germline, CDR1 is MGHDK, CDR2 SYGVNS. V was pared by 2 bases and J by 6 bases, with 5 bases between. The CDR3 DNA reads as TGTGCCAGCAGTGAAATCAGCAATGAGCAGTTCTTC. Protein: CASSEISNEQFF.

In its sample, this clonotype was seen a few times. The chain uses TRBV12-3 or TRBV12-4 and TRBJ2-3; unclear D gene. This CDR3 region has 13 residues. V lost 2 bases, J lost 1 base, and 4 bases lay in between. CDR3 region: CASSLRGTDTQYF. CDR3 nucleotide sequence: TGTGCCAGCAGTTTACGAGGCACAGATACGCAGTATTTT.

The genes are TRBV7-2 and TRBJ2-7; TRBD1 might be the D (5 bases). This CDR3 is built from 15 residues. The germline gives CDR1 SGHTA, CDR2 FQGNSA. Between the trimmed V and J ends, which lost 3 bases and 3 bases, there was a span of 15 bases. CDR3 residues: CASSFGKGFFYEQYF. The CDR3 coding sequence is TGTGCCAGCAGCTTTGGGAAGGGGTTCTTCTACGAGCAGTACTTC.

CDR3 region: CASSRLETGELFF. In DNA, the CDR3 is TGTGCCAGCAGTAGACTAGAGACCGGGGAGCTGTTTTTT. The chain recombines TRBV2 with TRBJ2-2; D may be TRBD2 (6 bases). The CDR3 is 13 residues long. Trimming stripped 5 bases from V and 5 bases from J, with 9 bases between. Per germline, CDR1 SNHLY and CDR2 FYNNEI.

In this sample, this clonotype turned up a few times. With a much larger clone just one base away, this may be a read error. The genes are TRBV11-2 and TRBJ2-5; 11 bases align to TRBD2. This CDR3 contains 13 residues. Germline CDR1 and CDR2: SGHAT and FQNNGV. The CDR3 coding sequence is TGTGTCAGCAGCACCGGACTAGCGGGGACCCAGTACTTC. Its translation: CVSSTGLAGTQYF.

The rearrangement joins TRBV5-4 to TRBJ2-5; D perhaps matches TRBD1 (6 bases). V lost 2 bases to trimming and J lost 5 bases, with 16 bases between them. The germline gives CDR1 SGHNT, CDR2 YYREEE (reference sequence). The CDR3 length is 15 residues. In nucleotides, the CDR3 is TGTGCCAGCAGCTTAACTACGGGACACGGGGAGACCCAGTACTTC. The encoded protein is CASSLTTGHGETQYF.

This clonotype was seen a handful of times. This sequence joins TRBV7-9 and TRBJ2-1, with 9 bases matching TRBD1. CDR3 length: 15 amino acids. J lost 1 base, V lost 6 bases, and 4 bases had no gene match. Looked up from germline, CDR1 is SEHNR and CDR2 is FQNEAQ (reference sequence). DNA of the CDR3: TGTGCCAGCAGGCGTGACAGGGGGTCCTACAATGAGCAGTTCTTC. It is translated as CASRRDRGSYNEQFF.

V usage is TRBV30 and J usage is TRBJ2-5; 10 nucleotides agree with TRBD2. This CDR3 spans 16 amino acids. V was clipped by 0 bases and J by 1 base; unmatched bases: 5. Germline CDR1 reads GTSNPN; CDR2 reads SVGIG (reference sequence). The CDR3 spells CAWSVGAGGFQETQYF. The CDR3 bases are TGTGCCTGGAGTGTAGGAGCGGGAGGGTTCCAAGAGACCCAGTACTTC.

This clonotype was counted only a few times. The V gene is TRBV21-1, the J gene TRBJ2-1; TRBD1 is the table's D call, not checked against the DNA. TRBV21-1 is a pseudogene segment. The CDR3 is 19 residues long. The CDR3 is CASSKANGRDRSSYNEQFF. CDR3 bases: TGTGCCAGCAGCAAAGCAAACGGACGGGACAGGAGCTCCTACAATGAGCAGTTCTTC.